One and the same sample provided the 4 T cell receptor beta chains below, sequenced in a study of T-cell reconstitution after alpha-beta-depleted transplantation in children. A library of TCRbeta sequences, prepared with unique molecular identifiers, was generated. TCRdb fed the PCR reads into MiXCR, producing one record per CDR3 protein. This sample has roughly 300,000 distinct CDR3 sequences, with under 14% found just once. Here the sequenced sample was peripheral blood, taken 180 days after TCRalphabeta/CD19-depleted stem cell transplant. The source of these receptors is a male patient between 2 and 10 years old who had a stem cell transplant for chronic granulomatous disease, so the T cells may come from the graft donor.

The chain joins TRBV12-3 or TRBV12-4 to TRBJ2-1; 15 bases line up with TRBD2. With V trimmed by 7 bases and J by 2 bases, 6 bases remained unmatched. The CDR3 has 17 residues. The CDR3 region has the DNA TGTGCCAGCAATCATCGGACTAGCGGGAGGGCCTACAATGAGCAGTTCTTC. Amino acids: CASNHRTSGRAYNEQFF.

This clonotype was observed at least ten times. This chain links TRBV10-3 with TRBJ1-3, with TRBD1 matching over 7 bases. V gave up 10 bases and J gave up 0 bases; unmatched junction bases: 6. The CDR3 consists of 14 residues. Germline V gene data show CDR1 as ENHRY and CDR2 as SYGVKD. The CDR3: CATVDRSSGNTIYF. Written as DNA, the CDR3 is TGTGCCACCGTGGACAGGAGCTCTGGAAACACCATATATTTT.

This clonotype came up many times. The rearrangement links TRBV10-3 to TRBJ2-3; D may be TRBD2 (5 bases). Germline CDR1 is ENHRY and CDR2 is SYGVKD. V dropped 10 bases and J dropped 0 bases, with 20 bases sitting between them. There are 16 residues in the CDR3. CDR3 loop: CATTLATITSTDTQYF. DNA of the CDR3: TGTGCCACCACCCTAGCCACGATCACTAGCACAGATACGCAGTATTTT.

This clonotype occurred many times. J is TRBJ1-6 and V is TRBV3-1; no definite D call. V dropped 1 base and J dropped 9 bases, with 10 bases sitting between them. The V gene's germline CDR1 is LGHDT and CDR2 YNNKEL (reference sequence). CDR3 size: 14 residues. The CDR3 sequence is CASSQGLWGSPLHF. As DNA, the CDR3 is TGTGCCAGCAGCCAAGGTTTATGGGGTTCACCCCTCCACTTT.